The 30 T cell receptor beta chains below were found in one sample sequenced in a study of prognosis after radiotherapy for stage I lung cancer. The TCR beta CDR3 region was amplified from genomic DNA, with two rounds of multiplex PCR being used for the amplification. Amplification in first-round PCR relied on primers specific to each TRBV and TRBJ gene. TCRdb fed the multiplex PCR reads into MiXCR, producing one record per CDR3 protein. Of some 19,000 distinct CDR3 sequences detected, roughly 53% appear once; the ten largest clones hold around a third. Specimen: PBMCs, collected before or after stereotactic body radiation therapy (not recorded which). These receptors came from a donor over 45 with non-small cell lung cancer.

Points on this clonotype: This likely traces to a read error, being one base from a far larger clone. This chain's CDR3 is CASSLAPGNSNEQFF. CDR3 sequence (DNA): TGTGCCAGCAGTTTAGCGCCCGGGAATTCCAATGAGCAGTTCTTC. The V gene is TRBV11-2, the J gene TRBJ2-1; perhaps TRBD2 as D (5 bases). Germline lookup yields CDR1 SGHAT and CDR2 FQNNGV. The CDR3 loop spans 15 amino acids.

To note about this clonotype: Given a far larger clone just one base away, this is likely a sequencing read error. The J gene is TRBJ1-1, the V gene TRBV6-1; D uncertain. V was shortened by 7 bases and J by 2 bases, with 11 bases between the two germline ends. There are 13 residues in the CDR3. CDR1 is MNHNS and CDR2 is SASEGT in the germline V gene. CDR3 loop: CASIKQENTEAFF. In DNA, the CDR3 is TGTGCCAGCATTAAGCAGGAAAACACTGAAGCTTTCTTT.

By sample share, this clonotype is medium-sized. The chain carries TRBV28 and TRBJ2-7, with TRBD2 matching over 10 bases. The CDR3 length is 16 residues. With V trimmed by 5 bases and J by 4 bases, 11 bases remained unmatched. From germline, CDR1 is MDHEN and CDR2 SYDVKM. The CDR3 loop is CASSIGRAGGPYEQYF. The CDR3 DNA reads TGTGCCAGCAGTATAGGGAGAGCGGGAGGGCCGTACGAGCAGTACTTC.

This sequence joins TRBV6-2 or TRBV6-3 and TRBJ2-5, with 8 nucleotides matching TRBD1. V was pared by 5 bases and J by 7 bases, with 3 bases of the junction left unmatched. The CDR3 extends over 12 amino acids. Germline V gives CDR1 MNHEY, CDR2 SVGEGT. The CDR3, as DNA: TGTGCCAGCAGTCTAGGGACAGGGACCCAGTACTTC. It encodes CASSLGTGTQYF.

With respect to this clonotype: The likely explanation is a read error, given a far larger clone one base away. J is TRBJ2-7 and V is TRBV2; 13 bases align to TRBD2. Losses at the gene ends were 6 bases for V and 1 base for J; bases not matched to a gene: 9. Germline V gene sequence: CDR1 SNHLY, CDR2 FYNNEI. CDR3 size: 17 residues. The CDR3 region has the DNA TGTGCCAGCAGCACCGCATGGGGACTAGCGGGATCCTACGAGCAGTACTTC. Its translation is CASSTAWGLAGSYEQYF.

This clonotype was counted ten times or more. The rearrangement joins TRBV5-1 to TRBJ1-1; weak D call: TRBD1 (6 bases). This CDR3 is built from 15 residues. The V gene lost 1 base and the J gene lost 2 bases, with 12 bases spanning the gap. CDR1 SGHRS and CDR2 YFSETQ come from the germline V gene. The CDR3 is CASSLRGTENTEAFF. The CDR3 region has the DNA TGCGCCAGCAGCTTGAGGGGGACTGAAAACACTGAAGCTTTCTTT. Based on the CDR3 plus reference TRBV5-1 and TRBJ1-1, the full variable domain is KAGVTQTPRYLIKTRGQQVTLSCSPISGHRSVSWYQQTPGQGLQFLFEYFSETQRNKGNFPGRFSGRQFSNSRSEMNVSTLELGDSALYLCASSLRGTENTEAFFGQGTRLTVV.

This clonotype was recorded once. The CDR3 sequence: CASSIVAGPTYEQYF. In nucleotides, the CDR3 is TGTGCCAGTAGTATAGTTGCGGGACCGACCTACGAGCAGTACTTC. The chain has TRBV19 and TRBJ2-7; weak D call: TRBD2 (6 bases). The CDR3 is 15 residues long. V lost 1 base, J lost 2 bases, and 12 bases lay in between. Germline CDR1 LNHDA, CDR2 SQIVND (reference sequence).

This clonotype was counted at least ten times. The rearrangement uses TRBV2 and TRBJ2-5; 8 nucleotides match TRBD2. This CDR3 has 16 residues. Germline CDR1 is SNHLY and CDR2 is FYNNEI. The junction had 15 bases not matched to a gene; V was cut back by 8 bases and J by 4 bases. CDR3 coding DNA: TGTGCCAGCCGGCCCGGAGGACTAGCCGTAGGAGAGACCCAGTACTTC. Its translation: CASRPGGLAVGETQYF.

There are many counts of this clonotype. CDR3 nucleotide sequence: TGCGCCAGCAGCTTGGAGGGGGACAGAGTTTACAATGAGCAGTTCTTC. Protein: CASSLEGDRVYNEQFF. The gene calls are TRBV5-1 and TRBJ2-1, with 7 bases fitting TRBD1. CDR3 length: 16 amino acids. The junction had 7 bases not matched to a gene; V was cut back by 0 bases and J by 4 bases. Germline loops: CDR1 SGHRS, CDR2 YFSETQ.

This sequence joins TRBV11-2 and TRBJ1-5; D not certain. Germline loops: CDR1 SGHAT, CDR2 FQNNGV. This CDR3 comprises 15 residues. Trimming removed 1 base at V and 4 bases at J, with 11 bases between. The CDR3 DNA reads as TGTGCCAGCAGCTTAGTCTCCCCAACTAATCAGCCCCAGCATTTT. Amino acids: CASSLVSPTNQPQHF.

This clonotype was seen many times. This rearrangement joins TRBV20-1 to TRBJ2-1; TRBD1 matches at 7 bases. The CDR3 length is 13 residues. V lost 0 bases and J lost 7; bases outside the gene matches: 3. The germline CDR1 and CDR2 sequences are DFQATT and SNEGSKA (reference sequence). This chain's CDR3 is CSARDDRANEQFF. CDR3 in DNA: TGCAGTGCTAGAGATGACAGGGCAAATGAGCAGTTCTTC.

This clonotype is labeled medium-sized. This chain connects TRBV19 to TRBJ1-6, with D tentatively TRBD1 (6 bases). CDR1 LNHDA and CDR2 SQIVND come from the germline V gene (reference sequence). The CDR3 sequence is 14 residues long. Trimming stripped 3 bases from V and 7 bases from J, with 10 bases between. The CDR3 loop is CASSIGTHNSPLHF. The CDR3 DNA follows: TGTGCCAGTAGTATTGGGACACACAATTCACCCCTCCACTTT.

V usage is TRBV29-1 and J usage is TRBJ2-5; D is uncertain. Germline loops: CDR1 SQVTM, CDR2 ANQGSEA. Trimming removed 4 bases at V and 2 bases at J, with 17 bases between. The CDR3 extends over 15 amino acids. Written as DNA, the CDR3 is TGCAGCGTTGTAGTAGGGCCCTCAACTCAAGAGACCCAGTACTTC. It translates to CSVVVGPSTQETQYF.

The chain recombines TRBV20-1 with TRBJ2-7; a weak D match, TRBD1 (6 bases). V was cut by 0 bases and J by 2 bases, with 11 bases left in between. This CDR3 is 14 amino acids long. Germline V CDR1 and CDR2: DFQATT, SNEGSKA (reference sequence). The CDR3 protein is CSARDLDRPYEQYF. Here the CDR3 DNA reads TGCAGTGCTAGAGATTTAGACAGGCCCTACGAGCAGTACTTC.

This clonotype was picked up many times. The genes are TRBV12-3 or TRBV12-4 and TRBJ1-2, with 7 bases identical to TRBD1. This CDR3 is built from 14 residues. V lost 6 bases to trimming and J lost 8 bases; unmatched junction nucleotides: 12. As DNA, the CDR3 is TGTGCCAGCAGCTTCGACAGGGCCAATAGAGGCTACACCTTC. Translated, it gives CASSFDRANRGYTF.

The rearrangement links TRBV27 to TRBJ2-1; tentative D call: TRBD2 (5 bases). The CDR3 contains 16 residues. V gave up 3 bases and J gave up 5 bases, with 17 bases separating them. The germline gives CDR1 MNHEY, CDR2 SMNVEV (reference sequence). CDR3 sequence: CASSFETPVRDNEQFF. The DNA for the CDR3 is TGTGCCAGCAGTTTTGAGACTCCTGTGCGGGACAATGAGCAGTTCTTC.

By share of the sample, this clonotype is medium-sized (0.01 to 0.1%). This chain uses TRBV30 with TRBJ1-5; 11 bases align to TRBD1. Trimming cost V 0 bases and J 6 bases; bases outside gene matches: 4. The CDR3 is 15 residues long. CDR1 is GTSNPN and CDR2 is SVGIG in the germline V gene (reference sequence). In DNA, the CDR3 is TGTGCCTGGAGTGTAGCGGGACAGGGGGTTCAGCCCCAGCATTTT. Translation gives CAWSVAGQGVQPQHF.

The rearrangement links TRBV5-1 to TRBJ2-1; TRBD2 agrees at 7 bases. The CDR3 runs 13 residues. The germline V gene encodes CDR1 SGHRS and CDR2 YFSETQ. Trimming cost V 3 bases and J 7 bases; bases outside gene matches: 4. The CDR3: CASSSLGGNEQFF. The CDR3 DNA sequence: TGCGCCAGCAGCTCCTTGGGGGGGAATGAGCAGTTCTTC. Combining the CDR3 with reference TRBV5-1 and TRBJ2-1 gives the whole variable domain KAGVTQTPRYLIKTRGQQVTLSCSPISGHRSVSWYQQTPGQGLQFLFEYFSETQRNKGNFPGRFSGRQFSNSRSEMNVSTLELGDSALYLCASSSLGGNEQFFGPGTRLTVL.

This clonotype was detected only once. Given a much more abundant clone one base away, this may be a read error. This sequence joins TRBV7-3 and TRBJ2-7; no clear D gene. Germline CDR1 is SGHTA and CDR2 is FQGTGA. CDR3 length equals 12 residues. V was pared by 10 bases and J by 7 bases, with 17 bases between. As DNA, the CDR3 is TGTGCCATCATTTCAACGGCTTCAGAGCAGTACTTC. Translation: CAIISTASEQYF.

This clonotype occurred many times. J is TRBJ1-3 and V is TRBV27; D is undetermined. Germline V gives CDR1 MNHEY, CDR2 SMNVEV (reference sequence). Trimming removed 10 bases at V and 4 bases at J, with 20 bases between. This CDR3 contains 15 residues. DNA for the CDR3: TGTGCCACAATGGCGGGGTCTGCTACGGGAAACACCATATATTTT. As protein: CATMAGSATGNTIYF.

This CDR3 is CASSVLTSTNEQFF. As DNA, the CDR3 is TGTGCCAGCAGCGTACTTACTAGCACCAATGAGCAGTTCTTC. The chain recombines TRBV7-2 with TRBJ2-1; D is possibly TRBD2 (6 bases). V dropped 5 bases and J dropped 6 bases, with 14 bases sitting between them. Germline CDR1 and CDR2: SGHTA and FQGNSA. There are 14 residues in the CDR3.

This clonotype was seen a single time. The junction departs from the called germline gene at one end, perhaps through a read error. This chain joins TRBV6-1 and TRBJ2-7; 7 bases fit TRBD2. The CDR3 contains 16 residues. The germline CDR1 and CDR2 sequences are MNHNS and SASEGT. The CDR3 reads CSSSPAGRRSSCEQYF. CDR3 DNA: TGTTCCAGCAGCCCAGCGGGGAGGAGAAGCTCCTGCGAGCAGTACTTC.

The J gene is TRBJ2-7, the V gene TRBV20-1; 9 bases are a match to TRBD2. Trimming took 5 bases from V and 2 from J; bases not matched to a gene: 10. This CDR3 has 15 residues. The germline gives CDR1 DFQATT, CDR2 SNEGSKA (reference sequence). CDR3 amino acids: CSALLAGRNPYEQYF. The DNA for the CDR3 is TGCAGTGCTTTACTAGCGGGCCGTAACCCCTACGAGCAGTACTTC.

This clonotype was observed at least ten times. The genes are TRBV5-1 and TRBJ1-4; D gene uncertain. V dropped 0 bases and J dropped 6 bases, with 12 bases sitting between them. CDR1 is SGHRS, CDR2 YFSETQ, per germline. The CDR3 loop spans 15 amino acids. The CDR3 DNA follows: TGCGCCAGCAGCTTGGTAGGACGGAAGGATGAAAAACTGTTTTTT. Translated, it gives CASSLVGRKDEKLFF.

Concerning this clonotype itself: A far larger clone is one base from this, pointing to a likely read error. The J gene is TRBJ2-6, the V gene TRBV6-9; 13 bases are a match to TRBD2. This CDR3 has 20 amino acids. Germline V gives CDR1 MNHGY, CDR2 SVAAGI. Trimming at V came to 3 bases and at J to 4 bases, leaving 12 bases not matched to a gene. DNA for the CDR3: TGTGCCAGCAGTTACGCGGAACTAGCGGGAGGGAGTGCCGGGGCCAACGTCCTGACTTTC. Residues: CASSYAELAGGSAGANVLTF.

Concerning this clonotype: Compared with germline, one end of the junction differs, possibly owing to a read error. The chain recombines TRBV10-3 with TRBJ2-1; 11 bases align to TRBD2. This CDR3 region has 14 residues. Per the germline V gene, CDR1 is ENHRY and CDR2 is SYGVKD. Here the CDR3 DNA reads TGTGCCACCAGGACTAGCGGGTCCTACAATGATCAGTTCTTC. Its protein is CATRTSGSYNDQFF.

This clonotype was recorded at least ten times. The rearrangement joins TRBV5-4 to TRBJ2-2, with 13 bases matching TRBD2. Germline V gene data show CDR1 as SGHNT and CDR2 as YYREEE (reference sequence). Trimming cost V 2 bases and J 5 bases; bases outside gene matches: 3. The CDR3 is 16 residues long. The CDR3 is CASSLGLAGDTGELFF. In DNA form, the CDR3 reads TGTGCCAGCAGCTTAGGACTAGCGGGAGATACCGGGGAGCTGTTTTTT.

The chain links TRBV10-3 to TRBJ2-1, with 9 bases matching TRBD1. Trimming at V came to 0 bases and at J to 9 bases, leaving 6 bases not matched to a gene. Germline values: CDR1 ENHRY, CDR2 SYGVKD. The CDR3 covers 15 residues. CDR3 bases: TGTGCCATCAGTGAGTCTTCTACAGGGGGCAGTGAGCAGTTCTTC. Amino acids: CAISESSTGGSEQFF.

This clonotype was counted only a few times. The CDR3 coding sequence is TGTGCCATCGGGATTTCAACAGGTGCTGAAGCTTTCTTT. Residues: CAIGISTGAEAFF. The chain uses TRBV19 and TRBJ1-1; tentative D call: TRBD1 (5 bases). The CDR3 runs to 13 residues. V was trimmed by 10 bases and J by 6 bases, leaving 18 bases between them. Germline CDR1 LNHDA, CDR2 SQIVND (reference sequence). Combining the CDR3 with reference TRBV19 and TRBJ1-1 gives the whole variable domain DGGITQSPKYLFRKEGQNVTLSCEQNLNHDAMYWYRQDPGQGLRLIYYSQIVNDFQKGDIAEGYSVSREKKESFPLTVTSAQKNPTAFYLCAIGISTGAEAFFGQGTRLTVV.

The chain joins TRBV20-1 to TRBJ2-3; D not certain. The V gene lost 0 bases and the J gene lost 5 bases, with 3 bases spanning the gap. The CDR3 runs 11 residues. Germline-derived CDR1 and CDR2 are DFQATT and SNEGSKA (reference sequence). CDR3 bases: TGCAGTGCTAGAGAGGTAGATACGCAGTATTTT. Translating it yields CSAREVDTQYF.